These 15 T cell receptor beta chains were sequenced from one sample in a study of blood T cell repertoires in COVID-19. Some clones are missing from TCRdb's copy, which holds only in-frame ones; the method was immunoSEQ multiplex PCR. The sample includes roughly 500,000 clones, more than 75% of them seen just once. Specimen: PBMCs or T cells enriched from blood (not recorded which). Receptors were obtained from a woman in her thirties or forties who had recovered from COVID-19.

CDR3 in amino acids: CASSPVGGVTNEKLFF. In DNA form, the CDR3 reads TGCGCCAGCAGCCCGGTGGGCGGGGTAACTAATGAAAAACTGTTTTTT. This sequence joins TRBV5-1 and TRBJ1-4; no clear D. CDR1 and CDR2 from the germline V gene are SGHRS and YFSETQ. Deletions cut 4 bases from V and 1 base from J, with 14 bases between. The CDR3 covers 16 residues.

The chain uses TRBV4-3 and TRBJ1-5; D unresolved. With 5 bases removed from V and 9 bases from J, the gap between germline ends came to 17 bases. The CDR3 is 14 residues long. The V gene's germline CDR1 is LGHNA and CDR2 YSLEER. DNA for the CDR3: TGCGCCAGCAGCATGGCTGGCCAGCGGGGGCCCCAGCATTTT. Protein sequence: CASSMAGQRGPQHF.

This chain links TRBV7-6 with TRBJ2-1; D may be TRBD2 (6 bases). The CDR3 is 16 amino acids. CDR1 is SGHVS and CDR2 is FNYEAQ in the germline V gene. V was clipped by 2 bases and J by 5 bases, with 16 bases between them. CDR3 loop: CASSLFQGTVNNEQFF. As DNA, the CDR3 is TGTGCCAGCAGCTTATTTCAAGGGACTGTTAACAATGAGCAGTTCTTC.

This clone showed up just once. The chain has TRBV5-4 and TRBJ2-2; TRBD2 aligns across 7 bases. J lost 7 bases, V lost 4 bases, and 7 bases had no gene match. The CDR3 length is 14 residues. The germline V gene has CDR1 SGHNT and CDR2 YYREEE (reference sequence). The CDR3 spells CASSLGLVGGELFF. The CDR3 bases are TGTGCCAGCAGCCTCGGACTAGTGGGCGGGGAGCTGTTTTTT.

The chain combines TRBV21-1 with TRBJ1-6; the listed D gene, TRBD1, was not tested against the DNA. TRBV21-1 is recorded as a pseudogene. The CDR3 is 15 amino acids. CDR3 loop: CASSKDRGSRSPLHF. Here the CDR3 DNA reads TGTGCCAGCAGCAAAGACAGGGGGTCTCGGTCACCCCTCCACTTT.

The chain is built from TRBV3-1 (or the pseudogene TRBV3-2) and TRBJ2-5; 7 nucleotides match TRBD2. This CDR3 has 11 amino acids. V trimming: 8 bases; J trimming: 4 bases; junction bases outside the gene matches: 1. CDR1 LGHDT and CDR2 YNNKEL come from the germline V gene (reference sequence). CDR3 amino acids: CASGGGETQYF. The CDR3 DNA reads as TGTGCCAGCGGCGGGGGAGAGACCCAGTACTTC.

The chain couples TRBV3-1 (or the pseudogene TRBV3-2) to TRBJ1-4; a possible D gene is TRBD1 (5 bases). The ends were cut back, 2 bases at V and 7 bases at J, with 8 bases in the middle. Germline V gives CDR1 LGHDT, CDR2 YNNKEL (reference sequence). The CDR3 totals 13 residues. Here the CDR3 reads CASSQQGGEKLFF. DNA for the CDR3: TGTGCCAGCAGCCAACAGGGAGGTGAAAAACTGTTTTTT.

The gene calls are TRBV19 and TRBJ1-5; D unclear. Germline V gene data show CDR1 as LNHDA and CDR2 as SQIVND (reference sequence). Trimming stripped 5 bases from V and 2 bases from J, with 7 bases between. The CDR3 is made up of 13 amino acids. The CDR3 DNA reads TGTGCCAGTAGTTTTCGGGGCAATCAGCCCCAGCATTTT. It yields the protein CASSFRGNQPQHF.

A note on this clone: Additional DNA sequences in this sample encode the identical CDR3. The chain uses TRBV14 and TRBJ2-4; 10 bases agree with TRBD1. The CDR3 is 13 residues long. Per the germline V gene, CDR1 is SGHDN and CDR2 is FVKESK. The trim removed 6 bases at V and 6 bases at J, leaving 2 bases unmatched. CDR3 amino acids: CASSRDRGNIQYF. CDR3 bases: TGTGCCAGCAGTAGGGACAGGGGAAACATTCAGTACTTC.

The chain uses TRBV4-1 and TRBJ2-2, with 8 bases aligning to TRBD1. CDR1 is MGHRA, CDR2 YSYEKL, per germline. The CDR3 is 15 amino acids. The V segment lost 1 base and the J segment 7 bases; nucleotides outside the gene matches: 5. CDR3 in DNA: TGCGCCAGCAGCCAAGCGGACAGGGATAACGGGGAGCTGTTTTTT. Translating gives CASSQADRDNGELFF.

The CDR3: CASSPPLIGLAASNEQFF. CDR3 sequence (DNA): TGTGCCAGCTCACCACCGCTTATAGGACTAGCGGCATCCAATGAGCAGTTCTTC. The chain uses TRBV18 and TRBJ2-1; TRBD2 aligns across 10 bases. V was clipped by 0 bases and J by 6 bases; unmatched bases: 11. This CDR3 is built from 18 residues. Germline CDR1 KGHSH, CDR2 LQKENI.

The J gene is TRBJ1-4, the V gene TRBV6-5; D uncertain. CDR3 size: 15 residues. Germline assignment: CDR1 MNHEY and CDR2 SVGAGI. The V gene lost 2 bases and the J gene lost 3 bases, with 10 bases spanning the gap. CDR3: CASSYGRNPNEKLFF. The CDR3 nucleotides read TGTGCCAGCAGTTACGGGCGAAACCCTAATGAAAAACTGTTTTTT.

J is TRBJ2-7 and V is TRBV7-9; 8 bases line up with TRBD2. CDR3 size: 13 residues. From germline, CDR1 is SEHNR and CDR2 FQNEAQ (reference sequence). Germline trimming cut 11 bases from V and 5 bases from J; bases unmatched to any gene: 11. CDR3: CAEGEAGVDEQYF. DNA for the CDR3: TGTGCCGAGGGAGAAGCGGGAGTAGACGAGCAGTACTTC.

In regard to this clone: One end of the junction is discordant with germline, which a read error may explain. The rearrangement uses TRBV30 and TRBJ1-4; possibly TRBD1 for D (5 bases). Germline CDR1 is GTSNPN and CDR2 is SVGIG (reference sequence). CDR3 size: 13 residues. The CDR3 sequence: CAWSGGTSEKLFF. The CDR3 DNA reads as TGTGCCTGGAGTGGGGGGACTAGTGAAAAACTGTTTTTT. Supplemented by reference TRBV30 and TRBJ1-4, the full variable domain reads SQTIHQWPATLVQPVGSPLSLECTVEGTSNPNLYWYRQAAGRGLQLLFYSVGIGQISSEVPQNLSASRPQDRQFILSSKKLLLSDSGFYLCAWSGGTSEKLFFGSGTQLSVL.

The CDR3 reads CAISEVGSGGNQPQHF. The CDR3 DNA is TGTGCCATCAGTGAAGTGGGATCGGGGGGCAATCAGCCCCAGCATTTT. The rearrangement joins TRBV10-3 to TRBJ1-5, with D perhaps matching TRBD1 (5 bases). Trimming pared 3 bases from V and 2 bases from J, leaving 14 bases between. The length of the CDR3 is 16 residues. Per germline, CDR1 ENHRY and CDR2 SYGVKD.